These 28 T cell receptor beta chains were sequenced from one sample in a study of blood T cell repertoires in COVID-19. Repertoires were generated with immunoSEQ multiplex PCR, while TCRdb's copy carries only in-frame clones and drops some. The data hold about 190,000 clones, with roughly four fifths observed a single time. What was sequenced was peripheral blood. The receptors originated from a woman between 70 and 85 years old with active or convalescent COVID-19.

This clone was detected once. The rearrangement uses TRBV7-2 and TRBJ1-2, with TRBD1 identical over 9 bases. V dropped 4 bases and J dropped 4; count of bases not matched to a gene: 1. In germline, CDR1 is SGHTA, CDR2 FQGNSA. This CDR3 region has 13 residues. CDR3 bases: TGTGCCAGCAGCTGGGACAGGGTCTATGGCTACACCTTC. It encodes CASSWDRVYGYTF.

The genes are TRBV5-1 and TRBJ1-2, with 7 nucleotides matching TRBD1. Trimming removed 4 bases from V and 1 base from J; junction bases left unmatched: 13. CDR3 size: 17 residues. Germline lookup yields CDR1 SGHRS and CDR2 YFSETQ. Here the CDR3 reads CASSPGQWADYNYGYTF. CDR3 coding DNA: TGCGCCAGCAGCCCGGGACAGTGGGCAGATTATAACTATGGCTACACCTTC.

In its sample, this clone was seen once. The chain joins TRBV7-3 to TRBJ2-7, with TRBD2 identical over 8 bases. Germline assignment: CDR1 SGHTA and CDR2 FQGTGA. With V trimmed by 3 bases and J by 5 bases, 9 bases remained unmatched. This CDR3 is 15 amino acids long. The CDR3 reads CASSFSGISTDEQYF. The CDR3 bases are TGTGCCAGCAGCTTTAGCGGGATAAGTACGGACGAGCAGTACTTC. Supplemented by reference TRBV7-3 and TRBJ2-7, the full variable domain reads GAGVSQTPSNKVTEKGKYVELRCDPISGHTALYWYRQSLGQGPEFLIYFQGTGAADDSGLPNDRFFAVRPEGSVSTLKIQRTERGDSAVYLCASSFSGISTDEQYFGPGTRLTVT.

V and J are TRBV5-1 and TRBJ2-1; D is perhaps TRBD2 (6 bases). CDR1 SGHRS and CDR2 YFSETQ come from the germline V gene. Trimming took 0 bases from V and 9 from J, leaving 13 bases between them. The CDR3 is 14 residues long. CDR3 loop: CASSLVGGQGEQFF. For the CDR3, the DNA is TGCGCCAGCAGCTTGGTGGGGGGTCAGGGTGAGCAGTTCTTC.

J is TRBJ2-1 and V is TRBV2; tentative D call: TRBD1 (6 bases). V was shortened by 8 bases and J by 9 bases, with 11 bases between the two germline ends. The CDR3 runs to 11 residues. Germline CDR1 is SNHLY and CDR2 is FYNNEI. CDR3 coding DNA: TGTGCCAGCGGCAACAGGGTTGAGCAGTTCTTC. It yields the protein CASGNRVEQFF.

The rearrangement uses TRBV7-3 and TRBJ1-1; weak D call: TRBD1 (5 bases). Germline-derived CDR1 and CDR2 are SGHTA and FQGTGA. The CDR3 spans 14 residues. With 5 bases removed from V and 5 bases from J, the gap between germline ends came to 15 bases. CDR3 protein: CASSPRGGSTEAFF. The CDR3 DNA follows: TGTGCCAGCAGCCCCCGGGGGGGTTCTACTGAAGCTTTCTTT.

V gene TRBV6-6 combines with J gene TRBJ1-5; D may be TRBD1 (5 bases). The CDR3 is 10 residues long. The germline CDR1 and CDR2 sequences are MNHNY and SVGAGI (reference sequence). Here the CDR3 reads CANLVRARHF. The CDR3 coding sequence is TGTGCGAACCTCGTCAGGGCCCGGCATTTT.

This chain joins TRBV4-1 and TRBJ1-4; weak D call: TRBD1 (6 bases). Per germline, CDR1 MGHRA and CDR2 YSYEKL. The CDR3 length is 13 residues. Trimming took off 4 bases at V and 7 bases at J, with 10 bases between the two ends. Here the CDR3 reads CASSLTRGEKLFF. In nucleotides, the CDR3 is TGCGCCAGCAGCCTAACCAGGGGTGAAAAACTGTTTTTT.

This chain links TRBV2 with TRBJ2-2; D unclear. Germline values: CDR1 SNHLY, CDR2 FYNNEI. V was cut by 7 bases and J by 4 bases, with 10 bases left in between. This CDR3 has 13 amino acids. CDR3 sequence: CASNQIGTGELFF. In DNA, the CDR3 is TGTGCCAGCAACCAAATCGGCACCGGGGAGCTGTTTTTT.

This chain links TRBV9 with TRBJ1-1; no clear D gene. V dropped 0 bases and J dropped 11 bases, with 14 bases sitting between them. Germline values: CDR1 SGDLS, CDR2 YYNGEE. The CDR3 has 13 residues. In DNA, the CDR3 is TGTGCCAGCAGCGTAGAATGGGAGGGTCGGGCTTTCTTT. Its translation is CASSVEWEGRAFF.

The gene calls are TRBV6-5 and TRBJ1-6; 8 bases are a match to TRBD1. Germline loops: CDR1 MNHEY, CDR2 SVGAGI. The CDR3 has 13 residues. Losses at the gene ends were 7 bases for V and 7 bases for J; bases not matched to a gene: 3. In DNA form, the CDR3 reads TGTGCCAGCACTCGGGACAGGAATTCACCCCTCCACTTT. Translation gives CASTRDRNSPLHF.

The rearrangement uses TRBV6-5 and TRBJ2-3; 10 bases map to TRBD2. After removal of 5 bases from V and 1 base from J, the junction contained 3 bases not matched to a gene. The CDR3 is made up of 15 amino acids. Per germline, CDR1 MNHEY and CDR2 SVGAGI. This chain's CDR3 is CASSPGLAGTDTQYF. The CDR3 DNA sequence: TGTGCCAGCAGTCCAGGACTAGCGGGCACAGATACGCAGTATTTT.

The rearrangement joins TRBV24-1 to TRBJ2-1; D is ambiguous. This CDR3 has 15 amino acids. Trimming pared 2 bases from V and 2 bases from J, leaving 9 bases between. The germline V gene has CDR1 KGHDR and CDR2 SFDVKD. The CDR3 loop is CATSDYGQPYNEQFF. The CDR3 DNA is TGTGCCACCAGTGATTACGGTCAACCCTACAATGAGCAGTTCTTC.

In nucleotides, the CDR3 is TGTGCCAGCAGCCAAGATCCCGGGACAGGGATTCAGCAGCCCCAGCATTTT. Protein product: CASSQDPGTGIQQPQHF. The J gene is TRBJ1-5, the V gene TRBV4-2, with TRBD1 identical over 9 bases. Trimming took 0 bases from V and 7 from J; bases not matched to a gene: 10. The germline V gene has CDR1 LGHNA and CDR2 YNFKEQ. This CDR3 has 17 residues.

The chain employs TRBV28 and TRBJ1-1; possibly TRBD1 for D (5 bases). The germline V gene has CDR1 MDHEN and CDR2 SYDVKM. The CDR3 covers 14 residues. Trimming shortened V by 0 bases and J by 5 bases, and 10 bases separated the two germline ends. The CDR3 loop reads CASSLWGGGTEAFF. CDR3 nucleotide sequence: TGTGCCAGCAGTTTATGGGGGGGAGGGACTGAAGCTTTCTTT.

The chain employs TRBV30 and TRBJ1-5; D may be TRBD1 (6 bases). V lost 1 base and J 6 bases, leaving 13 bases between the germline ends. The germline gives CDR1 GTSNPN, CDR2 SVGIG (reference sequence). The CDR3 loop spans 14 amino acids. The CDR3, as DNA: TGTGCCTGGAGTGGCAACAGGGATTTTCAGCCCCAGCATTTT. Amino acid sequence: CAWSGNRDFQPQHF.

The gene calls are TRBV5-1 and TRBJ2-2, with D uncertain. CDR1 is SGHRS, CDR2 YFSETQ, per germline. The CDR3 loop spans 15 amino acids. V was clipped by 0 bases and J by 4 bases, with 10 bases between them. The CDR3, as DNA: TGCGCCAGCAGCTTGGGAGGCTCTGTCACCGGGGAGCTGTTTTTT. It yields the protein CASSLGGSVTGELFF.

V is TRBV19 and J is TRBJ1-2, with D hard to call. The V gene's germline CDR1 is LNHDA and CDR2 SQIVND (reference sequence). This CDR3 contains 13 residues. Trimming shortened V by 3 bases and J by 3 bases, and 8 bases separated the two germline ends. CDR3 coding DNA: TGTGCCAGTAGTATGCCTCAGGACTATGGCTACACCTTC. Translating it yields CASSMPQDYGYTF.

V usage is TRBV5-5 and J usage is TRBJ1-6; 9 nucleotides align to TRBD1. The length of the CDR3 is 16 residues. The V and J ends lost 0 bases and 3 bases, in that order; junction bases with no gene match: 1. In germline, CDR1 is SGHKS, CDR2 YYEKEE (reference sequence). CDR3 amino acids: CASSLGQGVYNSPLHF. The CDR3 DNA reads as TGTGCCAGCAGCTTGGGACAGGGGGTCTATAATTCACCCCTCCACTTT.

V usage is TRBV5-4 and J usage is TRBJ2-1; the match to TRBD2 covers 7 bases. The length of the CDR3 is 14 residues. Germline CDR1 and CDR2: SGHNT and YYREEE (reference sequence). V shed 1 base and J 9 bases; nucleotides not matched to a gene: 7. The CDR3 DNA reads TGTGCCAGCAGCTTGCGCGGGAGCTATAGTGAGCAGTTCTTC. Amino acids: CASSLRGSYSEQFF.

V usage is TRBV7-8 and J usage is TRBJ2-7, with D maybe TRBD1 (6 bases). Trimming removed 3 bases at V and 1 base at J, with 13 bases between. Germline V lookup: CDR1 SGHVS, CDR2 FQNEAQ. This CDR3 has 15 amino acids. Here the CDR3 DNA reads TGTGCCAGCAGCTTGTACGGCAGGGGATCCTACGAGCAGTACTTC. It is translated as CASSLYGRGSYEQYF.

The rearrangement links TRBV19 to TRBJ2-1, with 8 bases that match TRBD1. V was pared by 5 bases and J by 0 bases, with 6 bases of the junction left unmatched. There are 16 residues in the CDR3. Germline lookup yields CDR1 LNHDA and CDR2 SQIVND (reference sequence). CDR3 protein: CASSSDRVPSYNEQFF. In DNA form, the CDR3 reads TGTGCCAGTAGTTCGGACAGGGTGCCCTCCTACAATGAGCAGTTCTTC.

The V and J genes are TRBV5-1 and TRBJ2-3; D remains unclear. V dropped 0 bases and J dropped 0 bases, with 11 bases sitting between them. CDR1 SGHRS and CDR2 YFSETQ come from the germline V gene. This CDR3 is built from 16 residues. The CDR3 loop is CASSLVRGSSTDTQYF. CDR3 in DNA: TGCGCCAGCAGCTTGGTGAGAGGTTCTAGCACAGATACGCAGTATTTT.

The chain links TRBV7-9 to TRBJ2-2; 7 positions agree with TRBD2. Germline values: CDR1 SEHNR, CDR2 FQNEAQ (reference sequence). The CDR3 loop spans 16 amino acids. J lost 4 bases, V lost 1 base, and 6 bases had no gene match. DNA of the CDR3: TGTGCCAGCAGCTTAGGCGCGGGAGTGGGCACCGGGGAGCTGTTTTTT. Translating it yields CASSLGAGVGTGELFF.

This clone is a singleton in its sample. The CDR3 spells CASSPPVGSGYTF. The CDR3 bases are TGTGCCAGCTCACCACCCGTCGGGAGCGGCTACACCTTC. The V and J genes are TRBV18 and TRBJ1-2; D gene unclear. CDR1 KGHSH and CDR2 LQKENI come from the germline V gene. There are 13 residues in the CDR3. V lost 0 bases, J lost 8 bases, and 10 bases lay in between.

The CDR3: CTSSHDMPNPENFKNTGELFF. The CDR3 bases are TGCACCAGCAGCCATGATATGCCCAATCCTGAGAACTTCAAAAACACCGGGGAGCTGTTTTTT. This chain links TRBV1 with TRBJ2-2; the table's D call, TRBD2, has no DNA check behind it. TRBV1 is a pseudogene segment. The CDR3 spans 21 residues.

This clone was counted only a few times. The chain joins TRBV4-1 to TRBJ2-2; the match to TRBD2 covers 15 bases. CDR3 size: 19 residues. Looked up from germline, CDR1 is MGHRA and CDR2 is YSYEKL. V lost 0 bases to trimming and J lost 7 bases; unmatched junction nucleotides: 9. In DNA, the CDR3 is TGCGCCAGCAGCCAAGAGTGGGGACTAGCGGGAGGACGGGGCGGGGAGCTGTTTTTT. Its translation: CASSQEWGLAGGRGGELFF.

CDR3 bases: TGTGCCAGCAGCAATCCGGGGCAGGGGGAGTATGGCTACACCTTC. Protein: CASSNPGQGEYGYTF. The J gene is TRBJ1-2, the V gene TRBV21-1; the DNA was not compared with TRBD1, the D call given in the table. TRBV21-1 is shown as a pseudogene. The length of the CDR3 is 15 residues.